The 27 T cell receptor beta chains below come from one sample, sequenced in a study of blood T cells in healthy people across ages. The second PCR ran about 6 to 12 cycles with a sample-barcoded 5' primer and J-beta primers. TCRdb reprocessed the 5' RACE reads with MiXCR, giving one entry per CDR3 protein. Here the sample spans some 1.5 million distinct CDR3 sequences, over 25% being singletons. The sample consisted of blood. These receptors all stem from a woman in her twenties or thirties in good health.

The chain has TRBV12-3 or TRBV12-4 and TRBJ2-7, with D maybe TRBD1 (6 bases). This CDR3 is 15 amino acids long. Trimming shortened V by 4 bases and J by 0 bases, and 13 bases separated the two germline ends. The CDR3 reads CASSSPVGASYEQYF. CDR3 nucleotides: TGTGCCAGCAGTTCCCCGGTGGGGGCCTCCTACGAGCAGTACTTC.

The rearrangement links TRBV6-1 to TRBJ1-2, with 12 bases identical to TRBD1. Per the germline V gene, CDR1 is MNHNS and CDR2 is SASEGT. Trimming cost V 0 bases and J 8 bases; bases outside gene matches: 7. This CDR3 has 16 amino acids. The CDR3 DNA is TGTGCCAGCAGTGAAGCCGGGACAGGGGGCGCCGAGGGCTACACCTTC. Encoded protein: CASSEAGTGGAEGYTF.

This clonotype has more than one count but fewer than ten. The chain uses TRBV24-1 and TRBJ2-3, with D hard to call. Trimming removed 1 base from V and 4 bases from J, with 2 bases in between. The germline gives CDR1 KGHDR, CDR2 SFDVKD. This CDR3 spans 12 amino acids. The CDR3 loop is CATSDFSDTQYF. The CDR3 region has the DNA TGTGCCACCAGTGATTTTTCAGATACGCAGTATTTT.

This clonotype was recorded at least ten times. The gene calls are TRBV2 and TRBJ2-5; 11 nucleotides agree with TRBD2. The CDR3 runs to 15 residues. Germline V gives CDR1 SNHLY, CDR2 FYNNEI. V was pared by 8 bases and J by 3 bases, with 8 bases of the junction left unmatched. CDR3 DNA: TGTGCCAGCGGATATACTAGCGGGGGAGAAGAGACCCAGTACTTC. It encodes CASGYTSGGEETQYF.

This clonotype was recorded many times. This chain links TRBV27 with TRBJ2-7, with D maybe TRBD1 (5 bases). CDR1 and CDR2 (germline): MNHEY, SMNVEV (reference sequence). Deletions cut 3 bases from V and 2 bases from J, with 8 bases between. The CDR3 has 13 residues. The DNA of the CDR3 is TGTGCCAGCAGTTTTAGGACAACCTACGAGCAGTACTTC. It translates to CASSFRTTYEQYF.

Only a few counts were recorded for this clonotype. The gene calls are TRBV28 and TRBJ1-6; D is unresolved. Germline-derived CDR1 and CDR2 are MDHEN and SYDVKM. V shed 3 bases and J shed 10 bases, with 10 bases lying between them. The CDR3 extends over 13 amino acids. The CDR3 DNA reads TGTGCCAGCAGTTTTGGTACGGGATCACCCCTCCACTTT. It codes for CASSFGTGSPLHF. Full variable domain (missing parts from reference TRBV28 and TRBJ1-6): DVKVTQSSRYLVKRTGEKVFLECVQDMDHENMFWYRQDPGLGLRLIYFSYDVKMKEKGDIPEGYSVSREKKERFSLILESASTNQTSMYLCASSFGTGSPLHFGNGTRLTVT.

Here the CDR3 DNA reads TGCGCCAGCAGCTTGGAGCACGGACTAGCGAACACCGGGGAGCTGTTTTTT. Translating gives CASSLEHGLANTGELFF. The V call is TRBV5-1, the J call TRBJ2-2; 7 positions agree with TRBD2. The germline V gene has CDR1 SGHRS and CDR2 YFSETQ. V lost 0 bases to trimming and J lost 0 bases; unmatched junction nucleotides: 5. This CDR3 region has 17 residues.

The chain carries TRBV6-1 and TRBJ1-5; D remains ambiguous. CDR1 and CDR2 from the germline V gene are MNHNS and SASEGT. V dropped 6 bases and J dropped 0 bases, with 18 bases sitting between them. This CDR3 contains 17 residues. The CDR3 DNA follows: TGTGCCAGCAGCCCCTCTCGGGCTCCATATAGCAATCAGCCCCAGCATTTT. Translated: CASSPSRAPYSNQPQHF.

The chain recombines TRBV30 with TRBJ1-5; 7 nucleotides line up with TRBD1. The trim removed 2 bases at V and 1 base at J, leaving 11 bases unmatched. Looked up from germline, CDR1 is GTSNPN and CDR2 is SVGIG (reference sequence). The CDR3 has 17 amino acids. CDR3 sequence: CAWSTQGIFVSNQPQHF. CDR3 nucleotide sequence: TGTGCCTGGAGTACACAGGGGATTTTTGTGAGCAATCAGCCCCAGCATTTT.

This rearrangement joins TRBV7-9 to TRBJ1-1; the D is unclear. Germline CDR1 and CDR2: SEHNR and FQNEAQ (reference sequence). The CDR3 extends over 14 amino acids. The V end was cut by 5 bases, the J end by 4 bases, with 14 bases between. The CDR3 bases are TGTGCCAGCAGCCTGGGGTTTTTGAGCACTGAAGCTTTCTTT. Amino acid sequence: CASSLGFLSTEAFF.

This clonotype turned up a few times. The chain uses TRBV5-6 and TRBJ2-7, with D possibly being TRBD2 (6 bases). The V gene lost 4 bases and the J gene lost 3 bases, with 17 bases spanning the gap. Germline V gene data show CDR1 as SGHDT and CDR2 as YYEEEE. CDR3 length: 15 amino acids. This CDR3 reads CASSLFAGTLYEQYF. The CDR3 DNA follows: TGTGCCAGCAGCCTCTTCGCGGGAACACTCTACGAGCAGTACTTC.

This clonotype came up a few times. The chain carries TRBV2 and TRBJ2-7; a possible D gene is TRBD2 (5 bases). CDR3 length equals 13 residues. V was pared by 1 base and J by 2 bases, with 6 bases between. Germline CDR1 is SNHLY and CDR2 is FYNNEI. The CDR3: CASSEERPYEQYF. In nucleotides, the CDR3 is TGTGCCAGCAGTGAAGAGCGGCCCTACGAGCAGTACTTC.

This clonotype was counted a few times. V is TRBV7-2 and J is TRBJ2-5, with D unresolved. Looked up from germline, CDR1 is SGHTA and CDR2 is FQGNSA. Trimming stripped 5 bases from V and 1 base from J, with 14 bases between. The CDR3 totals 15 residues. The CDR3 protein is CASSQNGPVQETQYF. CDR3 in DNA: TGTGCCAGCAGCCAGAACGGTCCGGTCCAAGAGACCCAGTACTTC.

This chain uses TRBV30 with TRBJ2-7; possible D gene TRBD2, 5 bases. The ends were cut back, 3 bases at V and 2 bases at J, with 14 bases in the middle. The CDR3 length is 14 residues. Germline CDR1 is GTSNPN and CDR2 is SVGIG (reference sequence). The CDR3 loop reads CAWRGPEAPYEQYF. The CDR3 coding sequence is TGTGCCTGGAGGGGTCCGGAGGCCCCCTACGAGCAGTACTTC.

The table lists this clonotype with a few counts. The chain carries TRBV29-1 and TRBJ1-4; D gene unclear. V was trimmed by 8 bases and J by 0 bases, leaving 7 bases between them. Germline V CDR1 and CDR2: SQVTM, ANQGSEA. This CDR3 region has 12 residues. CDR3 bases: TGCAGCTACCTTGCAACTAATGAAAAACTGTTTTTT. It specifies CSYLATNEKLFF. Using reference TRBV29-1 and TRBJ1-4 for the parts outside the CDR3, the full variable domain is SAVISQKPSRDICQRGTSLTIQCQVDSQVTMMFWYRQQPGQSLTLIATANQGSEATYESGFVIDKFPISRPNLTFSTLTVSNMSPEDSSIYLCSYLATNEKLFFGSGTQLSVL.

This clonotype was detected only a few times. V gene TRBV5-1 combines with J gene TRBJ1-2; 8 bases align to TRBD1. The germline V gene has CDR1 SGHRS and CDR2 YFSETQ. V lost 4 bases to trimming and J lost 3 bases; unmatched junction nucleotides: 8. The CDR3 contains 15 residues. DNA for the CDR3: TGCGCCAGCAGCCAGTACAGGGGGGAAGACTATGGCTACACCTTC. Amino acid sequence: CASSQYRGEDYGYTF.

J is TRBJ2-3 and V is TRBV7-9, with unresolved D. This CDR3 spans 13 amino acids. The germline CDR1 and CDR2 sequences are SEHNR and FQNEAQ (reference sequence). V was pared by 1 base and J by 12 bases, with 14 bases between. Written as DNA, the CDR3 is TGTGCCAGCAGCTTAGTCGCAGCACAGCGACAGTATTTT. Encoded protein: CASSLVAAQRQYF.

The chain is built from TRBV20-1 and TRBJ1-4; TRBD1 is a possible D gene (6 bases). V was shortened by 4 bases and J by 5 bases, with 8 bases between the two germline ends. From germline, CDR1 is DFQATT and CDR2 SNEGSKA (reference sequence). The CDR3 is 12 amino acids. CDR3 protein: CSAIGQNEKLFF. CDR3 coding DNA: TGCAGTGCTATAGGACAGAATGAAAAACTGTTTTTT.

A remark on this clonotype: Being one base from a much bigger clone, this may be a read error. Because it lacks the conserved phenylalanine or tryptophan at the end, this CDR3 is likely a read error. CDR3 coding DNA: TGCAGCGTTGAACAGGGGTACGATGAGCAGTTCTTA. Its protein is CSVEQGYDEQFL. The chain carries TRBV29-1 and TRBJ2-1; D may be TRBD1 (6 bases). This CDR3 is 12 amino acids long. CDR1 and CDR2 from the germline V gene are SQVTM and ANQGSEA. With 2 bases removed from V and 8 bases from J, the gap between germline ends came to 10 bases.

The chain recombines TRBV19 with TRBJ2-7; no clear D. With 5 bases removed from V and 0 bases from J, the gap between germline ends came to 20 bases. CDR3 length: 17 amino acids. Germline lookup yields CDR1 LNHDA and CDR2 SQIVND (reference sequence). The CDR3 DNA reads TGTGCCAGTAGTCGCACCTCGTTGAAGGCTGACTCCTACGAGCAGTACTTC. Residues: CASSRTSLKADSYEQYF. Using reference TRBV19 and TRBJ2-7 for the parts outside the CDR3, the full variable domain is DGGITQSPKYLFRKEGQNVTLSCEQNLNHDAMYWYRQDPGQGLRLIYYSQIVNDFQKGDIAEGYSVSREKKESFPLTVTSAQKNPTAFYLCASSRTSLKADSYEQYFGPGTRLTVT.

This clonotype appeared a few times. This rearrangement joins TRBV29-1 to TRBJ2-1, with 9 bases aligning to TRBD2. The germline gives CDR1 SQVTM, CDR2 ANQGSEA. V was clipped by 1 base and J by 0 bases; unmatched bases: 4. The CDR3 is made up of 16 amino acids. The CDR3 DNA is TGCAGCGTTGAAGGAAGCGGGGGGTTCTCCTACAATGAGCAGTTCTTC. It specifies CSVEGSGGFSYNEQFF.

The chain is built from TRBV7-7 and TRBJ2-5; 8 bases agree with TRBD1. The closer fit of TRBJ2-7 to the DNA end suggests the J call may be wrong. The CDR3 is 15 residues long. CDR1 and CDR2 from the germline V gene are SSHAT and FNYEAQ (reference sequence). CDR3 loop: CASSPGQGLIYEQYF. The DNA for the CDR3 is TGTGCCAGCAGCCCCGGACAGGGCTTGATCTACGAGCAGTACTTC.

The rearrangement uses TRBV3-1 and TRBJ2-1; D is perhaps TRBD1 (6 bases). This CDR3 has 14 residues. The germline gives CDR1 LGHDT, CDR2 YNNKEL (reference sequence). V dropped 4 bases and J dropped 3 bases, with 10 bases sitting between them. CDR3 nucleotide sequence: TGTGCCAGCAGCCCGTGGGACAACTACAATGAGCAGTTCTTC. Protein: CASSPWDNYNEQFF.

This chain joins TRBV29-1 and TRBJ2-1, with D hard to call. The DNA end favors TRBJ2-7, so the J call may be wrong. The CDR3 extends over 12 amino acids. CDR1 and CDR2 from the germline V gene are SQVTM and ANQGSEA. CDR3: CSGSDGFGEQYF. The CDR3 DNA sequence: TGCAGCGGGAGCGACGGGTTTGGTGAGCAGTACTTC.

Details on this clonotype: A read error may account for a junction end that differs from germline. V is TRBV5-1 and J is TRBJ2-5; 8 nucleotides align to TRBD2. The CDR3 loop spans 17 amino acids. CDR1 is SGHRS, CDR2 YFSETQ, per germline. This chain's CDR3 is CACTTGRGGPIGETQNF. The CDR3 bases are TGCGCCTGCACCACGGGACGGGGGGGCCCTATTGGAGAGACCCAGAACTTC. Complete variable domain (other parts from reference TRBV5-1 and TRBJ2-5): KAGVTQTPRYLIKTRGQQVTLSCSPISGHRSVSWYQQTPGQGLQFLFEYFSETQRNKGNFPGRFSGRQFSNSRSEMNVSTLELGDSALYLCACTTGRGGPIGETQNFGPGTRLLVL.

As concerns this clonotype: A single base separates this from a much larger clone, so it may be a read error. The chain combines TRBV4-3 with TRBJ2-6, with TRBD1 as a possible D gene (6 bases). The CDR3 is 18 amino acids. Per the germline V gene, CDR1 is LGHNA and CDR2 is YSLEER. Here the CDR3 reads CANSQDPVSGAGANVLTF. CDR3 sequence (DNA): TGCGCCAACAGCCAAGATCCTGTATCAGGGGCTGGGGCCAACGTCCTGACTTTC.

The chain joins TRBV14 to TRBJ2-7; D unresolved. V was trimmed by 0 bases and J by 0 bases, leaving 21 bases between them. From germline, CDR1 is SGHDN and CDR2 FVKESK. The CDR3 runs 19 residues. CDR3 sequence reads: CASSQETVLQHHPSYEQYF. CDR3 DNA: TGTGCCAGCAGCCAAGAAACGGTGCTACAGCATCATCCCTCCTACGAGCAGTACTTC.